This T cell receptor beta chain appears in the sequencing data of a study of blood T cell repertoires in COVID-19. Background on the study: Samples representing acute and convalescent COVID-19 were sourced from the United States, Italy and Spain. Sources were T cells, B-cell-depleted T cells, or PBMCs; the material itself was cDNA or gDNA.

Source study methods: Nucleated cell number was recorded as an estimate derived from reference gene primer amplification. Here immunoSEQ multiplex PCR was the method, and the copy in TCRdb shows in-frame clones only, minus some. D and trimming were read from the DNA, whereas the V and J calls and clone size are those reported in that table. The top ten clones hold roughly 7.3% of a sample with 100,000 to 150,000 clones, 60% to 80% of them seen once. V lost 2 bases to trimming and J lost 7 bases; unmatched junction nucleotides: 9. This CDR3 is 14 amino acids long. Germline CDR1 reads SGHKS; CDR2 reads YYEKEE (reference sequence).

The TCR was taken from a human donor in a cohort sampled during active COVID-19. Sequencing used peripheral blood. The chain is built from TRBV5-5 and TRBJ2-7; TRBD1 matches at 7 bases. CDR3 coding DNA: TGTGCCAGCAGCTTAAGACAGGGTTTGGGAGAGCAGTACTTC. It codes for CASSLRQGLGEQYF.